These 3 T cell receptor beta chains came from one sample sequenced in a study of regulatory T cells in long-lasting Graves disease. Described time point: newly diagnosed GD, antithyroid drugs for less than 3 months. Researchers made the TCR library from RNA that was extracted from PBMCs. Arm-PCR of CDR3 regions with iRepertoire HTBI primers generated TCR beta libraries. TCRdb reanalysed the multiplex PCR reads using MiXCR and keeps one entry per CDR3 protein. The sample shows fewer than 650,000 distinct CDR3 sequences, about 16% of them seen only once. This sample was also put to use in a study of T cells in Graves' hyperthyroidism and ophthalmopathy.

The sample here was peripheral blood mononuclear cells (PBMCs), taken at new diagnosis, from a patient treated with antithyroid drugs. Receptors originate from a man aged 18 to 35 with Graves disease.

The V and J genes are TRBV20-1 and TRBJ2-3, with 7 positions matching TRBD2. The CDR3 spans 15 residues. Germline CDR1 DFQATT, CDR2 SNEGSKA (reference sequence). J lost 5 bases, V lost 6 bases, and 14 bases had no gene match. Written as DNA, the CDR3 is TGCAGTGCGCCTACTCAGGCGGGAGCGGGAGATACGCAGTATTTT. This encodes CSAPTQAGAGDTQYF.

The rearrangement links TRBV7-8 to TRBJ1-5, with unresolved D. V lost 0 bases, J lost 3 bases, and 9 bases lay in between. CDR3 length equals 15 residues. CDR1 and CDR2 (germline): SGHVS, FQNEAQ. Here the CDR3 DNA reads TGTGCCAGCAGCTTAGCGCGGCAGCTCAATCAGCCCCAGCATTTT. Amino acid sequence: CASSLARQLNQPQHF.

This clonotype was seen a few times. The chain employs TRBV6-1 and TRBJ2-2; D unclear. The CDR3 covers 13 residues. CDR1 is MNHNS and CDR2 is SASEGT in the germline V gene. Trimming removed 10 bases at V and 0 bases at J, with 9 bases between. CDR3 protein: CATALTNTGELFF. The CDR3 DNA reads as TGTGCCACCGCTCTGACGAACACCGGGGAGCTGTTTTTT.